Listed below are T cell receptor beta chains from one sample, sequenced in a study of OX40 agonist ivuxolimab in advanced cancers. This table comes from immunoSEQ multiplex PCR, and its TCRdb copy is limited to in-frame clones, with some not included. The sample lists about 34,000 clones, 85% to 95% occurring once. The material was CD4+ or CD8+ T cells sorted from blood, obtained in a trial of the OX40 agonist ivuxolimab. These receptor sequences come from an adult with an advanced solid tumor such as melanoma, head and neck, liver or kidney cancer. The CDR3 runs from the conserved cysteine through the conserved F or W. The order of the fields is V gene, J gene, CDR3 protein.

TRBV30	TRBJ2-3	CAWSVGTGGNTQYF
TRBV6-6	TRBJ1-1	CASTGVGTEAFF
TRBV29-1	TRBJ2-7	CSVGQGASEQYF
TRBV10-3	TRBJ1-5	CAISRDVSNQPQHF
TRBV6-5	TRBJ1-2	CASSWDRERGYTF
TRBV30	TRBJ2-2	CASRIAGVNTGELFF
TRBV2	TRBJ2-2	CASSWSSSGGTGELFF
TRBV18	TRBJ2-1	CASSNRPGNEQFF
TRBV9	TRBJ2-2	CASSVDGTGELFF
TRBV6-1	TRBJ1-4	CASSEGADGGKLFF
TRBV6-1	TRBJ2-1	CASSEAGRASYNEQFF
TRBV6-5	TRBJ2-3	CASSYSSRGLDTQYF
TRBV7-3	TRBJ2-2	CASSLMQGANTGELFF
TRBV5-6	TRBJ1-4	CASSLYTTNEKLFF
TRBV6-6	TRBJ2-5	CASELIAAAETQYF
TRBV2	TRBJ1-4	CATGTGVEKLFF
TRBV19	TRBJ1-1	CASRTHSENTEAFF
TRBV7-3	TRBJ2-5	CASSLGVGETQYF
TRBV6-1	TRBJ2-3	CASNGLAGTDTQYF
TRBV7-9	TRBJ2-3	CASSPGTSGTDTQYF
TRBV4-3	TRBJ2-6	CASSQEPPGAGANVLTF
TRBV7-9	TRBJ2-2	CASSPLEGEAGELFF
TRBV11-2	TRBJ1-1	CASSWTVGDGSAEAFF
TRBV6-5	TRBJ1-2	CASSYSGSLKYGYTF
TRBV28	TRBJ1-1	CASTLQDTEAFF
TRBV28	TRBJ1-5	CASRLPGPHSNQPQHF
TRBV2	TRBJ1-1	CASRAPGSLNTEAFF
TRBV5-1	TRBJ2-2	CASSFPGLAATGELFF
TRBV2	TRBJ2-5	CASSAPSGETQYF